This T cell receptor (beta chain) originates from a study of T cell repertoires in cytomegalovirus infection. TCRdb recomputed calls from the reads with MiXCR, one row per CDR3 protein. The repertoire holds around 430,000 distinct CDR3 sequences, with more than 40% as singletons. On this clonotype: Its antigen is not known.

Trimming shortened V by 6 bases and J by 6 bases, and 8 bases separated the two germline ends. The CDR3 totals 11 residues. The origin of this receptor is a human donor in good health (CMV status not recorded). Some clones in this sample may be carry-over from other donors' samples. The chain carries TRBV12-3 or TRBV12-4 and TRBJ1-1; the D gene is possibly TRBD1 (5 bases). The source was cultured PBMCs, collected from culture after CMV antigen stimulation. The CDR3 here is CASSQGPEAFF. For the CDR3, the DNA is TGTGCCAGCAGCCAGGGTCCTGAAGCTTTCTTT.